The 8 T cell receptor beta chains in this list originate from one sample, sequenced in a study of shared clonotypes between healthy human individuals. Clones were sequenced by immunoSEQ multiplex PCR, and TCRdb holds only the in-frame ones, with some missing. The table shows 2 million to 2.5 million clones, with about 94% occurring only once. Input material: naive CD4+ T cells sorted from blood. This sample's subset: CD45RA+ positively selected. The source of these receptors is a man aged 18 to 35 in good health.

The chain joins TRBV5-1 to TRBJ2-3; 9 bases match TRBD1. The germline V gene has CDR1 SGHRS and CDR2 YFSETQ. Trimming took 7 bases from V and 3 from J; bases not matched to a gene: 6. The CDR3 sequence is 14 residues long. The CDR3: CASHLGQGTDTQYF. In DNA, the CDR3 is TGCGCCAGCCATCTAGGACAGGGGACAGATACGCAGTATTTT.

This chain links TRBV28 with TRBJ2-7, with D unclear. CDR3 length: 14 residues. The V end was cut by 4 bases, the J end by 1 base, with 11 bases between. Germline-derived CDR1 and CDR2 are MDHEN and SYDVKM. CDR3 region: CASSSQTISYEQYF. The CDR3 bases are TGTGCCAGCAGTTCCCAAACGATTTCCTACGAGCAGTACTTC.

This clone was seen more than once but under ten times. The rearrangement links TRBV7-9 to TRBJ1-5; the D is unclear. The CDR3 totals 12 residues. The V gene's germline CDR1 is SEHNR and CDR2 FQNEAQ (reference sequence). V lost 5 bases to trimming and J lost 4 bases, with 6 bases between them. In DNA form, the CDR3 reads TGTGCCAGCAGCGACGGGAATCAGCCCCAGCATTTT. Translating gives CASSDGNQPQHF.

This chain joins TRBV28 and TRBJ2-3, with 8 bases that match TRBD2. With 8 bases clipped from V and 2 bases from J, the junction kept 6 bases outside the gene matches. The germline CDR1 and CDR2 sequences are MDHEN and SYDVKM. The length of the CDR3 is 14 residues. The CDR3 sequence: CASLGGGYTDTQYF. The CDR3 nucleotides read TGTGCCAGCTTGGGCGGGGGGTACACAGATACGCAGTATTTT.

The J gene is TRBJ2-1, the V gene TRBV6-5; 14 bases match TRBD2. The V gene end was trimmed by 2 bases and the J gene end by 7 bases; junction bases not matched to a gene: 4. The CDR3 is made up of 16 amino acids. The germline CDR1 and CDR2 sequences are MNHEY and SVGAGI. CDR3 nucleotide sequence: TGTGCCAGCAGTTACCGACTAGCGGGGGGGAATAATGAGCAGTTCTTC. Protein sequence: CASSYRLAGGNNEQFF.

This clone has a single count. V and J are TRBV2 and TRBJ2-2, with 9 bases matching TRBD2. The CDR3 is 15 residues long. Trimming cost V 1 base and J 7 bases; bases outside gene matches: 4. Germline V CDR1 and CDR2: SNHLY, FYNNEI. The CDR3 region has the DNA TGTGCCAGCAGTGAAGGACTAGCGGCGGGCGGGGAGCTGTTTTTT. This sequence encodes CASSEGLAAGGELFF.

The rearrangement uses TRBV18 and TRBJ1-4, with D possibly matching TRBD1 (5 bases). V gave up 3 bases and J gave up 2 bases, with 10 bases separating them. Germline CDR1 KGHSH, CDR2 LQKENI. There are 15 residues in the CDR3. CDR3 loop: CASSPLRDTNEKLFF. In DNA form, the CDR3 reads TGTGCCAGCTCACCGCTCAGGGATACTAATGAAAAACTGTTTTTT.

The gene calls are TRBV10-1 and TRBJ1-2, with D possibly TRBD1 on 6 matching bases. V was clipped by 7 bases and J by 2 bases, with 23 bases between them. CDR1 WNHNN and CDR2 SYGVQD come from the germline V gene (reference sequence). This CDR3 contains 17 residues. Written as DNA, the CDR3 is TGCGCCAGCACCCGATCCGACAGGACGGTTTCGAACTATGGCTACACCTTC. This sequence encodes CASTRSDRTVSNYGYTF.